Sequencing of this T cell receptor (beta chain) was carried out in a study of blood T cell repertoires in COVID-19. Study-level background: Some COVID-19 samples were acute and others convalescent; all came from the United States, Italy and Spain. T cells, B-cell-depleted T cells, or PBMCs supplied cDNA or gDNA.

Original analysis: Reference gene primers were amplified, and this amplification served to estimate nucleated cell counts. Clones were read by immunoSEQ multiplex PCR, and TCRdb kept only the in-frame ones, dropping some. The DNA was the basis for D and trimming; V, J and clone size are from that table. Of around 280,000 clones in the sample, approximately 86% were seen once. Germline V lookup: CDR1 WNHNN, CDR2 SYGVQD (reference sequence). Between the trimmed V and J ends, which lost 3 bases and 0 bases, there was a span of 5 bases. This CDR3 is 13 amino acids long. The V gene is TRBV10-1, the J gene TRBJ1-1, with D hard to call. The clonotype comes from a man between 65 and 85 years old with acute or convalescent COVID-19. The material sequenced was peripheral blood. CDR3: CASSDQLNTEAFF. CDR3 sequence (DNA): TGCGCCAGCAGTGATCAGTTGAACACTGAAGCTTTCTTT.